This T cell receptor (beta chain) was retrieved from a study of shared clonotypes between healthy human individuals. CDR1 and CDR2 (germline): SGHAT, FQNNGV. The V end was cut by 3 bases, the J end by 6 bases, with 9 bases between. The CDR3 has 13 residues. CD4+ cell separation produced CD45RA+ naive and CD45RA-negative memory subsets. Deep-level settings were used for running the assay. Per the authors' pipeline: ImmunoSEQ supplied junction-only sequences lacking quality scores, so filtering was different. Here immunoSEQ multiplex PCR was the method, and the copy in TCRdb shows in-frame clones only, minus some. V, J and clone size derive from that table, while D and trimming were established from the DNA sequence. The sample consists of hundreds of thousands of clones, around 73% of them appearing once.

Sequences were obtained from memory CD4+ T cells sorted from blood. The subset denotes: CD45RA-negative fraction. The chain couples TRBV11-2 to TRBJ1-5; D is unclear. This receptor was identified in a woman aged 30 to 39 in good health. The chain's CDR3 is CASSLVFSQPQHF. The CDR3, as DNA: TGTGCCAGCAGCTTGGTGTTCTCTCAGCCCCAGCATTTT.